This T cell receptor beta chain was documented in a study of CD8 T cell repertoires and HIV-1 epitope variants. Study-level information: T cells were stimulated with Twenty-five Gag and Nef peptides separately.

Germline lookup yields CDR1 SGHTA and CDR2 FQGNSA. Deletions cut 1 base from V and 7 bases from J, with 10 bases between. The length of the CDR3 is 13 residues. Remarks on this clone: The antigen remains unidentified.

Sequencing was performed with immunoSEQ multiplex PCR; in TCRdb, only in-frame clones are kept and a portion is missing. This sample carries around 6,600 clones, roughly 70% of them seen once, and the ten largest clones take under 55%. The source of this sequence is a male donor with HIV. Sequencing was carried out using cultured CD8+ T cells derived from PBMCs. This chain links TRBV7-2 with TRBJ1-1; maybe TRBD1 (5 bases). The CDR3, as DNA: TGTGCCAGCAGCTTAGACCGGACATTTGAAGCTTTCTTT. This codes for CASSLDRTFEAFF. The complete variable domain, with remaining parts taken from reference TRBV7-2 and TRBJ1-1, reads GAGVSQSPSNKVTEKGKDVELRCDPISGHTALYWYRQSLGQGLEFLIYFQGNSAPDKSGLPSDRFSAERTGGSVSTLTIQRTQQEDSAVYLCASSLDRTFEAFFGQGTRLTVV.